This T cell receptor (beta chain) was captured in a study of T-cell reconstitution after alpha-beta-depleted transplantation in children (dated by TCRdb to 2016 to 2018). With respect to the entire study: Using TCR repertoire profiling, the study followed T-cell immune reconstitution in a quantitative way in children after TCRalphabeta/CD19-depleted allogeneic hematopoietic cell transplantation.

This specimen's treatment or condition label, interpreted: allogeneic hematopoietic cell transplantation with graft depleted of TCRalphabeta T cells and CD19 B cells. TCRalphabeta/CD19-depleted allogeneic hematopoietic cell grafts were given to the transplant recipients, all of whom were children. Here V drops 5 bases and J drops 1 base, and the junction holds 19 bases not matched to any gene. From the cysteine up to the phenylalanine, the CDR3 has a length of 20 residues. The kept DNA is CDR3 alone, 60 bases in frame from the first base. The germline V gene specifies SGHVS as CDR1 and FQNEAQ as CDR2. Concerning this clonotype itself: Its specific antigen is unknown. No quality values exist for individual bases; no much larger clone is one base distant.

Preparation of the library involved PCR. Sequenced using an Illumina HiSeq 2500. To normalize quantification of the TCRbeta repertoire, the TCR libraries were built with molecular barcoding that relied on unique molecular identifiers. TCRdb's own reprocessing of the public reads used fastp at Q25 and MiXCR and kept productive beta chains. Rows matching on CDR3 protein sequence are summarized as one entry with the most common DNA and genes. The sample table contains 500,000 to 650,000 distinct CDR3 sequences; only one count was recorded for 10% to 15% of them. 2% to 2.5% of the sample belongs to the ten largest clones. Beyond this particular receptor, the publication reports: In some patients, the high TCRbeta diversity seen at day 60 was put down to recipient T cells and intrathymic progenitors that had survived conditioning. Over the following months the frequencies of hyperexpanded clones went down, and after one year T-cell counts and TCRbeta diversity were mostly credited to newly produced T cells. The apparently early recovery of alphabetaT-cell counts about two months after transplant reportedly depended on only several hundred rapidly expanded clones that came from non-depleted graft cells.

Here the sequenced sample was PBMCs, mostly from graft donor cells, taken 360 days after TCRalphabeta/CD19-depleted stem cell transplant. This receptor was obtained from a male patient younger than 18 who had a stem cell transplant for acute myeloid leukemia, so the T cells may come from the graft donor. The chain is made from TRBV7-8 and TRBJ2-3; TRBD2 matches 9 bases in the middle. The CDR3 protein: CASSLEGVAGVGHGTDTQYF. The bases are TGTGCCAGCAGCCTCGAGGGAGTAGCGGGAGTAGGTCACGGCACAGATACGCAGTATTTT.